This T cell receptor (beta chain) was captured in a study of T cell repertoires in ileal Crohn's disease. Study-level background: Patients had a median roughly 8-year disease duration, and roughly 38% were active smokers.

Assay: immunoSEQ multiplex PCR; the TCRdb copy retains only in-frame clones and omits some. The sample has tens of thousands of clones; around 80% are singletons. V was shortened by 2 bases and J by 8 bases, with 10 bases between the two germline ends. Germline V gene lookup returns CDR1 MRHNA and CDR2 SNTAGT. The CDR3 extends over 14 amino acids. This chain links TRBV6-4 with TRBJ1-6; D ambiguous. The sample consisted of ileal tissue. This clonotype was obtained from an adult with Crohn's disease. The CDR3, as DNA: TGTGCCAGCAGTGACCCACCCTGCGATTCACCCCTCCACTTT. Encoded protein: CASSDPPCDSPLHF.